The 20 T cell receptor beta chains listed next were all sequenced from one sample in a study of blood T cell repertoires in COVID-19. Profiled with immunoSEQ multiplex PCR; TCRdb holds only in-frame clones, not every one. This sample has roughly 250,000 clones, with roughly 90% found just once. The sequenced sample was peripheral blood. These receptors came from a middle-aged woman who had recovered from COVID-19.

The chain has TRBV7-8 and TRBJ2-3; 13 bases map to TRBD2. Germline V gene data show CDR1 as SGHVS and CDR2 as FQNEAQ. The CDR3 loop spans 19 amino acids. Trimming at V came to 1 base and at J to 1 base, leaving 8 bases not matched to a gene. The CDR3 nucleotides read TGTGCCAGCAGCTTAGTACTAGCGGGGGGGCAGTTTGGCACAGATACGCAGTATTTT. Translating it yields CASSLVLAGGQFGTDTQYF. Variable domain in full (rest from reference TRBV7-8 and TRBJ2-3): GAGVSQSPRYKVAKRGQDVALRCDPISGHVSLFWYQQALGQGPEFLTYFQNEAQLDKSGLPSDRFFAERPEGSVSTLKIQRTQQEDSAVYLCASSLVLAGGQFGTDTQYFGPGTRLTVL.

The chain recombines TRBV25-1 with TRBJ1-6; D might be TRBD1 (6 bases). Per the germline V gene, CDR1 is MGHDK and CDR2 is SYGVNS. Trimming took off 4 bases at V and 5 bases at J, with 15 bases between the two ends. This CDR3 has 16 residues. Here the CDR3 reads CASSAMTGTNNSPLHF. The CDR3 nucleotides read TGTGCCAGCAGTGCCATGACAGGCACTAATAATTCACCCCTCCACTTT.

The chain employs TRBV7-6 and TRBJ2-1; 9 nucleotides align to TRBD1. There are 15 residues in the CDR3. The germline gives CDR1 SGHVS, CDR2 FNYEAQ. V lost 6 bases to trimming and J lost 8 bases; unmatched junction nucleotides: 11. This CDR3 reads CASRPTGQGLHEQFF. DNA for the CDR3: TGTGCCAGCAGACCTACGGGACAGGGTTTGCATGAGCAGTTCTTC.

The chain links TRBV5-1 to TRBJ2-7, with a tentative D call TRBD1 (5 bases). This CDR3 spans 14 amino acids. V lost 5 bases to trimming and J lost 0 bases, with 12 bases between them. CDR1 is SGHRS and CDR2 is YFSETQ in the germline V gene. CDR3: CASRDLRGSYEQYF. The DNA for the CDR3 is TGCGCCAGCAGGGACCTAAGGGGCTCCTACGAGCAGTACTTC.

The chain uses TRBV19 and TRBJ1-4; D not resolved. Trimming removed 5 bases from V and 8 bases from J, with 12 bases in between. The CDR3 loop spans 13 amino acids. CDR1 is LNHDA, CDR2 SQIVND, per germline (reference sequence). CDR3 bases: TGTGCCAGTAGTGCCCCCTCACAGGAAAAACTGTTTTTT. Protein product: CASSAPSQEKLFF.

J is TRBJ2-2 and V is TRBV5-8, with 7 bases that match TRBD1. V shed 1 base and J 5 bases; nucleotides not matched to a gene: 8. The CDR3 runs to 16 residues. Per the germline V gene, CDR1 is SGHTS and CDR2 is YDEGEE. CDR3 residues: CASSLYGTATTGELFF. The DNA for the CDR3 is TGTGCCAGCAGCTTGTATGGGACAGCAACTACCGGGGAGCTGTTTTTT.

This sequence joins TRBV19 and TRBJ2-2; tentatively, D is TRBD1 (5 bases). This CDR3 comprises 13 residues. V was cut by 7 bases and J by 0 bases, with 6 bases left in between. From germline, CDR1 is LNHDA and CDR2 SQIVND (reference sequence). The CDR3: CASKGANTGELFF. The CDR3 nucleotides are TGTGCCAGTAAAGGGGCGAACACCGGGGAGCTGTTTTTT.

This sequence joins TRBV7-2 and TRBJ2-5; 7 positions agree with TRBD2. The CDR3 extends over 14 amino acids. Germline assignment: CDR1 SGHTA and CDR2 FQGNSA. The V gene end was trimmed by 3 bases and the J gene end by 5 bases; junction bases not matched to a gene: 6. CDR3 DNA sequence: TGTGCCAGCAGCTTCGGCGGGAGCGGGGAGACCCAGTACTTC. Residues: CASSFGGSGETQYF.

The chain is built from TRBV30 and TRBJ1-3; D is uncertain. Looked up from germline, CDR1 is GTSNPN and CDR2 is SVGIG (reference sequence). V was trimmed by 4 bases and J by 0 bases, leaving 4 bases between them. The CDR3 is made up of 12 amino acids. The CDR3 DNA is TGTGCCTGGATCAGCTCTGGAAACACCATATATTTT. Encoded protein: CAWISSGNTIYF. The whole variable domain, filled in from reference TRBV30 and TRBJ1-3, reads SQTIHQWPATLVQPVGSPLSLECTVEGTSNPNLYWYRQAAGRGLQLLFYSVGIGQISSEVPQNLSASRPQDRQFILSSKKLLLSDSGFYLCAWISSGNTIYFGEGSWLTVV.

This chain links TRBV19 with TRBJ2-7, with a weak D call TRBD1 (5 bases). CDR3 length: 15 amino acids. V lost 5 bases to trimming and J lost 7 bases, with 21 bases between them. Germline V lookup: CDR1 LNHDA, CDR2 SQIVND (reference sequence). This CDR3 reads CASSPDRTRTREQYF. CDR3 nucleotide sequence: TGTGCCAGTAGTCCAGATCGGACAAGAACGCGGGAGCAGTACTTC.

The genes are TRBV6-5 and TRBJ2-1; D gene uncertain. This CDR3 is built from 11 residues. In germline, CDR1 is MNHEY, CDR2 SVGAGI. V lost 6 bases, J lost 7 bases, and 7 bases lay in between. The CDR3 DNA reads TGTGCCAGCAGGAGGCAGAATGAGCAGTTCTTC. Protein product: CASRRQNEQFF.

This clone was detected only once. CDR3 nucleotides: TGTGCCAGCACCCCCCTCGGAGCAGACTATGGCTACACCTTC. Translation: CASTPLGADYGYTF. The J gene is TRBJ1-2, the V gene TRBV6-5; D unclear. The germline V and J ends were trimmed by 7 bases and 3 bases, with 15 bases remaining between them. The V gene's germline CDR1 is MNHEY and CDR2 SVGAGI. The CDR3 has 14 amino acids.

The V gene is TRBV9, the J gene TRBJ2-6, with D perhaps TRBD2 (6 bases). The V end was cut by 4 bases, the J end by 0 bases, with 17 bases between. The germline V gene has CDR1 SGDLS and CDR2 YYNGEE. The CDR3 has 18 amino acids. The CDR3 DNA follows: TGTGCCAGCAGCTCCGGGGGACCTGAGTCCTCTGGGGCCAACGTCCTGACTTTC. Encoded protein: CASSSGGPESSGANVLTF.

V usage is TRBV28 and J usage is TRBJ2-2; maybe TRBD1 (6 bases). The CDR3 runs to 14 residues. V dropped 6 bases and J dropped 1 base, with 9 bases sitting between them. Looked up from germline, CDR1 is MDHEN and CDR2 is SYDVKM. As DNA, the CDR3 is TGTGCCAGCAGCTTGGGACAGAACACCGGGGAGCTGTTTTTT. Translating gives CASSLGQNTGELFF.

This chain connects TRBV7-9 to TRBJ2-5; the match to TRBD2 covers 7 bases. The CDR3 runs to 15 residues. Germline V gene lookup returns CDR1 SEHNR and CDR2 FQNEAQ (reference sequence). Trimming at V came to 5 bases and at J to 0 bases, leaving 6 bases not matched to a gene. CDR3 in amino acids: CASSPGLVYQETQYF. The CDR3 DNA follows: TGTGCCAGCAGCCCCGGACTAGTATACCAAGAGACCCAGTACTTC.

The chain recombines TRBV25-1 with TRBJ2-1; 7 nucleotides line up with TRBD2. J lost 6 bases, V lost 4 bases, and 9 bases had no gene match. The CDR3 is 15 residues long. Germline V CDR1 and CDR2: MGHDK, SYGVNS. The CDR3 here is CASSGSGWAANEQFF. CDR3 coding DNA: TGTGCCAGCAGTGGTAGCGGGTGGGCCGCCAATGAGCAGTTCTTC.

The chain joins TRBV27 to TRBJ1-5, with a tentative D call TRBD1 (6 bases). The length of the CDR3 is 15 residues. The ends were cut back, 5 bases at V and 6 bases at J, with 17 bases in the middle. Per germline, CDR1 MNHEY and CDR2 SMNVEV (reference sequence). CDR3 in DNA: TGTGCCAGCAGTCCGCTTGGACAGCGGATTCAGCCCCAGCATTTT. Its protein is CASSPLGQRIQPQHF.

V and J are TRBV7-2 and TRBJ2-1; 11 bases are shared with TRBD2. Germline CDR1 is SGHTA and CDR2 is FQGNSA. This CDR3 comprises 14 residues. The ends lost 5 bases at V and 7 bases at J; junction bases unmatched: 4. This chain's CDR3 is CASSRTSGLNEQFF. CDR3 sequence (DNA): TGTGCCAGCAGCAGGACTAGCGGGCTGAATGAGCAGTTCTTC.

This chain joins TRBV2 and TRBJ2-3; 8 bases line up with TRBD1. This CDR3 contains 13 residues. V lost 7 bases, J lost 4 bases, and 4 bases stayed unmatched. Germline-derived CDR1 and CDR2 are SNHLY and FYNNEI. The CDR3 DNA reads TGTGCCAGCATGGCAGGGGGCCCAGATACGCAGTATTTT. Protein: CASMAGGPDTQYF.

This sequence joins TRBV18 and TRBJ1-1, with 9 nucleotides matching TRBD1. The CDR3 contains 13 residues. Germline values: CDR1 KGHSH, CDR2 LQKENI. Trimming at V came to 6 bases and at J to 5 bases, leaving 4 bases not matched to a gene. CDR3 nucleotide sequence: TGTGCCAGCTCTCCGGGACAGGGAACTGAAGCTTTCTTT. It encodes CASSPGQGTEAFF.